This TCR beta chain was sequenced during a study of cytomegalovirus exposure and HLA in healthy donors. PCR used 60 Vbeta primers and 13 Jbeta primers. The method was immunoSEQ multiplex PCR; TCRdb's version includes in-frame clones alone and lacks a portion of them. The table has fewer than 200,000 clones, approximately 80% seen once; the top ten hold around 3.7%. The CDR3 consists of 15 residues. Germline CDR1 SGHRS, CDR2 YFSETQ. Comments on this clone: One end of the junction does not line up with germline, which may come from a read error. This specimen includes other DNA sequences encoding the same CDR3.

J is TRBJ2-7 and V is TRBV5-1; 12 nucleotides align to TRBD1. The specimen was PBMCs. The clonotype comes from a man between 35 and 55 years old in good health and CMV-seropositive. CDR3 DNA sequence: TGTGCCAGCAGCTTGGGACAGGGGGCGATCTACGAGCAGTACTTC. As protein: CASSLGQGAIYEQYF.